This T cell receptor beta chain was identified in a study of CD8 T cells in Susac syndrome (dated by TCRdb to between 2019 and 2020). General notes on the study: Whether CD8+ T cell activation and differentiation in Susac syndrome was antigen driven was tested using repertoire sequencing. General study outcomes and caveats: The study acknowledged that relatively few individuals were included in the TCR sequencing and HLA analysis.

High-throughput TCR beta sequencing profiled peripheral blood CD8+ and CD4+ T cells from healthy donors, Susac syndrome patients and multiple sclerosis patients. The multiple sclerosis controls were treatment-naive patients whose relapsing-remitting disease, either stable or active, fulfilled the revised McDonald criteria. Bulk CD8+ and CD4+ T cells were purified magnetically by negative isolation, whereas CD8+ TEMRA cells were enriched by FACS. Blood was collected in EDTA tubes and processed within 24 hours, with PBMCs isolated through density gradient centrifugation. PBMCs intended for TCR sequencing were cryopreserved in liquid nitrogen and were subsequently thawed in a 37 degrees C water bath. Purity of sorted or isolated CD4+, CD8+ and CD8+ TEMRA cells was at least 90%. Looking up the germline V gene (reference sequence) yields CDR1 LNHDA and CDR2 SQIVND. The CDR3 runs 14 residues from the cysteine to the phenylalanine. Solely the CDR3 DNA is kept, with 42 bases framed from the first base. Trimming costs V 8 bases and J 3 bases, and their ends lie 14 bases apart.

RNA was extracted using the RNeasy kit, and about 0.5 to 1 ug of the RNA was reverse transcribed with random hexamers. The immunoSEQ multiplex PCR assay, covering 54 Vbeta and 13 Jbeta segments, was used to amplify TCR beta CDR3 regions. To correct PCR amplification bias, a synthetic template baseline was used for both primer optimization and computational correction. The source study handled its data this way. Reads were annotated to V, D and J genes per IMGT and analyzed with immunoSEQ Analyzer, keeping only productive sequences. Clonality was calculated as one minus the Shannon entropy normalized by log2 of the number of productive unique sequences. Public and private clones were assessed among the 100 most prevalent clones of each patient and control. Susac-specific clones were defined as absent from healthy and MS cohorts, around 980 published viral clones and other ImmuneACCESS disease sequences. TCRdb reprocessing: public reads trimmed at Q25 with fastp, clones called with MiXCR, in-frame beta chains kept. A single entry per CDR3 protein holds the most common genes and DNA from its merged rows. TCRdb's processing, not the authors' own work, is the source of the V and J calls. Present in this sample are some 120,000 distinct CDR3 sequences, approximately 94% of which were seen just once. The leading ten clones occupy around 0.12% of the sample.

Of note for this clonotype: Its binding antigen is unknown. No much larger clonotype is one base removed from it; base qualities were not supplied.

Specimen: CD4+ T cells from PBMCs. The chain is made from TRBV19 and TRBJ2-1, and perhaps TRBD2 as D gene, on 6 matching bases. This receptor was identified in a human donor with multiple sclerosis. The nucleotide sequence is given as TGTGCCAGTCGAAAGGAGGGCCTCTACAATGAGCAGTTCTTC. Its protein product is CASRKEGLYNEQFF. The full variable domain, with segments outside the CDR3 supplied by the reference TRBV19 and TRBJ2-1 proteins, appears as DGGITQSPKYLFRKEGQNVTLSCEQNLNHDAMYWYRQDPGQGLRLIYYSQIVNDFQKGDIAEGYSVSREKKESFPLTVTSAQKNPTAFYLCASRKEGLYNEQFFGPGTRLTVL.